This T cell receptor (beta chain) was documented in a study of identical twins (dated by TCRdb to 2015 to 2016). Study-wide context: To test whether fetal clonotypes persist, this study deep-sequenced TCR alpha and beta repertoires from monozygotic twins, from unrelated adults of various ages, and from cord blood. To rule out contamination, replicate twin experiments were performed at different times with different library preparation protocols. What the authors observed across the whole study: Out-of-frame TCR alpha sharing in monozygotic twins was systematically underestimated by recombination models, whereas sharing between unrelated individuals was in agreement with the recombination models. Compared with coincidental sharing between unrelated individuals, an excess of low generation-probability sequences was observed among out-of-frame TCR alpha sequences shared between twins. A weaker excess of twin sharing was found in beta out-of-frame sequences because the signal-to-noise ratio was lowered by fewer shared sequences. Because the same donors could not be followed over many years, the conclusions depended on cross-sectional statistical analysis. Fewer insertions were carried by abundant cord blood beta clonotypes; a weaker similar trend was observed in young adult naive repertoires, while no such trend was observed in memory repertoires. Zero-insertion analyses could be partly confounded by invariant T cells such as MAIT and iNKT, though diverse VJ usage argued against such confounding for most clonotypes.

All donors were healthy Caucasians. The twin cohort comprised three pairs of female monozygotic twins, all aged roughly 18 to 29 years. Positive isolation kits from Invitrogen were used to isolate the CD4+ and CD8+ T cell populations. V and J lose 5 bases and 3 bases, and a span of 17 bases separates them. The CDR3 has 15 amino acids, counting the end cysteine and phenylalanine. Just CDR3 DNA is preserved here, 45 bases in frame from base 1. In the germline V gene (reference sequence), CDR1 corresponds to DFQATT and CDR2 to SNEGSKA. Receptors were amplified or captured by 5' RACE. Sequencer: Illumina HiSeq 2000. A universal primer binding site was introduced by template switching, and a unique molecular identifier was present in the final cDNA, enabling accurate counting of TCR cDNA molecules. Specific primers in the conserved constant-segment region were used to synthesize first-strand cDNA for the TCR alpha and beta chains. To control for contamination, every cDNA library carried two barcodes: a SMART-Mk sample barcode plus Illumina barcodes. TruSeq adapter sequences and Illumina sample barcodes were added in two successive PCR steps. The Illumina HiSeq platform was used with custom primers to sequence TCR alpha and beta cDNA libraries. For the original study's pipeline: MiGEC was used to process raw reads and extract unique molecular identifiers, and MiXCR was used to find CDR3 positions. Recombination models were inferred per individual with the repgenHMM and IGoR tools using an EM algorithm. The tcR package in R was used for shared clonotype analysis, with sharing normalized by the product of cloneset sizes. To study raw recombination free of thymic and clonal selection effects, out-of-frame nonproductive sequences were analyzed. TCRdb ran its own pipeline on the public reads, namely fastp trimming at Q25 and MiXCR clone calling, and kept in-frame beta chains. CDR3 protein duplicates are merged, each entry listing the most common genes and DNA. The V and J calls and clone size are TCRdb's, not the authors'. For this sample the table gives approximately 470,000 distinct CDR3 sequences, of which approximately 15% were detected only once. The ten largest account for about 0.52% of the sample.

Regarding this clonotype: Its antigen is still unknown. Per-base qualities were not stored, and no clone one base away is much larger.

These data also formed part of another study, on yellow fever vaccine responses in identical twins. That second publication adds: According to the authors, in identical twins the way T cells responded to vaccination appeared partly convergent and partly personalized. The study precisely tracked vaccine-responding T cell clones in identical twins.

The sequenced sample consisted of CD4+ T cells sorted from blood. This receptor was identified in a woman younger than 35 in good health. The chain employs TRBV20-1 and TRBJ1-5, with a tentative D gene TRBD1 over 6 matching bases. The CDR3 in this case is CSAQSGTNNNQPQHF. The base sequence is TGCAGTGCTCAATCCGGGACAAATAACAATCAGCCCCAGCATTTT.